Below, 25 T cell receptor beta chains from the same sample are listed, as sequenced in a study of identifying expanded T cells in peripheral blood (dated by TCRdb to the late 2010s). The protocol used for the library was the immunoSEQ multiplex PCR assay. The table comes from immuneACCESS by way of TCRdb, which keeps in-frame sequences with V and J called. Part of the clones is missing from these tables; in studies checked, under half for an unresolved V gene and the rest for unknown reasons. The sample has about 97,000 clones on record, about 91% of them singletons. In total, the top ten clones hold 13% to 15% of the sample. The sample was blood. These TCRs come from a person aged 18-69 years in good health.

The chain is built from TRBV19 and TRBJ2-1; TRBD1 aligns across 8 bases. This CDR3 has 15 amino acids. V shed 6 bases, J shed 5 bases, and the junction held 9 bases outside the gene matches. Germline V CDR1 and CDR2: LNHDA, SQIVND (reference sequence). The CDR3 coding sequence is TGTGCCAGTAGGCCCCGACAGGGGAAAGACAATGAGCAGTTCTTC. This gives the protein CASRPRQGKDNEQFF.

The chain is built from TRBV20-1 and TRBJ2-3; TRBD2 is a possible D gene (6 bases). CDR1 and CDR2 (germline): DFQATT, SNEGSKA (reference sequence). The CDR3 totals 10 residues. V dropped 4 bases and J dropped 13 bases, with 12 bases sitting between them. CDR3 nucleotide sequence: TGCAGTGCTATAGCGGCCTGGGAGTATTTT. This codes for CSAIAAWEYF.

This clone was recorded once. J is TRBJ1-4 and V is TRBV28; TRBD1 might be the D (5 bases). The CDR3 spans 15 residues. Trimming cost V 0 bases and J 8 bases, with 13 bases left between them. Per germline, CDR1 MDHEN and CDR2 SYDVKM. The DNA of the CDR3 is TGTGCCAGCAGTTTATGGACAGTGGGGTGGGAAAAACTGTTTTTT. Its translation: CASSLWTVGWEKLFF. Based on the CDR3 plus reference TRBV28 and TRBJ1-4, the full variable domain is DVKVTQSSRYLVKRTGEKVFLECVQDMDHENMFWYRQDPGLGLRLIYFSYDVKMKEKGDIPEGYSVSREKKERFSLILESASTNQTSMYLCASSLWTVGWEKLFFGSGTQLSVL.

The J gene is TRBJ1-1, the V gene TRBV7-2; D not resolved. CDR3 size: 11 residues. From germline, CDR1 is SGHTA and CDR2 FQGNSA. V was shortened by 3 bases and J by 8 bases, with 7 bases between the two germline ends. The CDR3 sequence: CASSLRTEAFF. CDR3 in DNA: TGTGCCAGCAGCTTGAGGACCGAAGCTTTCTTT.

This clone was picked up one time. The chain has TRBV6-5 and TRBJ1-3, with 8 bases lining up with TRBD1. Per the germline V gene, CDR1 is MNHEY and CDR2 is SVGAGI. CDR3 length equals 14 residues. The J segment lost 4 bases and the V segment lost 5 bases, leaving 4 bases of the junction unmatched. CDR3 residues: CASSPDRGGNTIYF. As DNA, the CDR3 is TGTGCCAGCAGTCCCGACAGGGGAGGAAACACCATATATTTT.

This clone was counted at least ten times. The chain links TRBV28 to TRBJ1-2; 10 nucleotides line up with TRBD1. The CDR3 length is 15 residues. The trim removed 8 bases at V and 6 bases at J, leaving 12 bases unmatched. The germline gives CDR1 MDHEN, CDR2 SYDVKM. The CDR3 is CASGTGERRMDGYTF. The CDR3 DNA is TGTGCCAGCGGGACAGGGGAACGGCGGATGGATGGCTACACCTTC.

This clone was counted once. The rearrangement uses TRBV2 and TRBJ2-3; either TRBD1 or TRBD2 may supply D (6 bases each). The V end was cut by 5 bases, the J end by 8 bases, with 20 bases between. This CDR3 comprises 15 residues. The germline CDR1 and CDR2 sequences are SNHLY and FYNNEI. The CDR3 region is CASSPMRGPGATQYF. Here the CDR3 DNA reads TGTGCCAGCAGTCCGATGAGGGGCCCGGGGGCTACGCAGTATTTT.

The CDR3 region is CASSQAGAQGNEKLFF. Written as DNA, the CDR3 is TGCGCCAGCAGCCAAGCAGGGGCGCAGGGTAATGAAAAACTGTTTTTT. This chain uses TRBV4-1 with TRBJ1-4; weak D call: TRBD1 (6 bases). Trimming cost V 1 base and J 4 bases, with 13 bases left between them. The V gene's germline CDR1 is MGHRA and CDR2 YSYEKL. The CDR3 sequence is 16 residues long.

CDR3 nucleotides: TGTGCCAGTAGTACGCGGAAAGGGGTGTTGGGCTACACCTTC. Translation gives CASSTRKGVLGYTF. This chain uses TRBV19 with TRBJ1-2; tentative D call: TRBD1 (5 bases). Germline loops: CDR1 LNHDA, CDR2 SQIVND (reference sequence). There are 14 residues in the CDR3. The V gene lost 4 bases and the J gene lost 8 bases, with 17 bases spanning the gap.

This chain joins TRBV5-1 and TRBJ2-1; 9 nucleotides match TRBD2. CDR1 and CDR2 (germline): SGHRS, YFSETQ. Trimming at V came to 2 bases and at J to 0 bases, leaving 0 bases not matched to a gene. The CDR3 runs to 15 residues. In nucleotides, the CDR3 is TGCGCCAGCAGCTTACTAGCGGGCTCCTACAATGAGCAGTTCTTC. This gives the protein CASSLLAGSYNEQFF.

The chain couples TRBV11-1 to TRBJ2-3; unclear D gene. The germline gives CDR1 SGHAT, CDR2 FQDESV (reference sequence). Deletions cut 4 bases from V and 6 bases from J, with 11 bases between. This CDR3 spans 13 amino acids. CDR3 DNA: TGTGCCAGCAGCTCGCCACCCCCGGATACGCAGTATTTT. It codes for CASSSPPPDTQYF.

This chain connects TRBV9 to TRBJ1-6; D not resolved. Trimming shortened V by 3 bases and J by 5 bases, and 9 bases separated the two germline ends. CDR3 length equals 14 residues. Germline CDR1 reads SGDLS; CDR2 reads YYNGEE. The CDR3: CASSALVDNSPLHF. DNA of the CDR3: TGTGCCAGCAGCGCCCTCGTCGATAATTCACCCCTCCACTTT.

V gene TRBV14 combines with J gene TRBJ2-7; no clear D. CDR3 size: 14 residues. V lost 0 bases to trimming and J lost 6 bases, with 12 bases between them. Germline V lookup: CDR1 SGHDN, CDR2 FVKESK. CDR3 protein: CASSQDERIGEQYF. The CDR3 coding sequence is TGTGCCAGCAGCCAAGATGAGAGGATTGGCGAGCAGTACTTC.

This chain links TRBV29-1 with TRBJ2-7; TRBD1 matches at 8 bases. The CDR3 spans 12 residues. With 3 bases clipped from V and 5 bases from J, the junction kept 3 bases outside the gene matches. CDR1 and CDR2 (germline): SQVTM, ANQGSEA. CDR3 nucleotides: TGCAGCGTTGAGGCAGGGGGCGACGAGCAGTACTTC. This gives the protein CSVEAGGDEQYF.

The chain recombines TRBV5-1 with TRBJ2-1; 7 positions agree with TRBD2. CDR1 SGHRS and CDR2 YFSETQ come from the germline V gene. V shed 4 bases, J shed 7 bases, and the junction held 11 bases outside the gene matches. This CDR3 is 15 amino acids long. Here the CDR3 reads CASSPGPGLRNEQFF. As DNA, the CDR3 is TGCGCCAGCAGCCCGGGCCCGGGACTACGAAATGAGCAGTTCTTC.

This clone was detected a few times. This chain uses TRBV5-1 with TRBJ1-2, with D possibly being TRBD1 (6 bases). The CDR3 is 16 residues long. CDR1 SGHRS and CDR2 YFSETQ come from the germline V gene. The germline V and J ends were trimmed by 0 bases and 0 bases, with 12 bases remaining between them. The CDR3 protein is CASSLGRGLANYGYTF. CDR3 nucleotide sequence: TGCGCCAGCAGCTTGGGCAGGGGACTAGCTAACTATGGCTACACCTTC.

This sequence joins TRBV29-1 and TRBJ1-3; no clear D gene. The CDR3 runs to 13 residues. Germline V gene lookup returns CDR1 SQVTM and CDR2 ANQGSEA. Trimming removed 4 bases at V and 0 bases at J, with 7 bases between. The CDR3 is CSVGSISGNTIYF. CDR3 sequence (DNA): TGCAGCGTTGGTAGTATCTCTGGAAACACCATATATTTT.

The chain is built from TRBV7-9 and TRBJ2-4, with D perhaps matching TRBD1 (6 bases). V was shortened by 1 base and J by 2 bases, with 9 bases between the two germline ends. This CDR3 is built from 15 residues. The V gene's germline CDR1 is SEHNR and CDR2 FQNEAQ (reference sequence). The CDR3 nucleotides are TGTGCCAGCAGCTTAGACAGGGCGACCAAAAACATTCAGTACTTC. Its protein product is CASSLDRATKNIQYF.

The V call is TRBV9, the J call TRBJ1-2; D ambiguous. The germline gives CDR1 SGDLS, CDR2 YYNGEE. The CDR3 is 10 amino acids. Trimming left V 4 bases short and J 8 bases short, with 6 bases between. The CDR3 here is CASSREGYTF. Written as DNA, the CDR3 is TGTGCCAGCAGCCGCGAGGGCTACACCTTC.

This clone was seen only once. This chain joins TRBV2 and TRBJ1-1; D gene uncertain. Between the trimmed V and J ends, which lost 6 bases and 1 base, there was a span of 9 bases. The CDR3 runs to 13 residues. Looked up from germline, CDR1 is SNHLY and CDR2 is FYNNEI. DNA for the CDR3: TGTGCCAGCAGGGCTTCACCGAACACTGAAGCTTTCTTT. This encodes CASRASPNTEAFF.

The genes are TRBV7-3 and TRBJ2-2; a possible D gene is TRBD2 (5 bases). Per the germline V gene, CDR1 is SGHTA and CDR2 is FQGTGA. V was trimmed by 5 bases and J by 5 bases, leaving 12 bases between them. CDR3 length: 14 residues. CDR3 loop: CASSQPRETGELFF. Here the CDR3 DNA reads TGTGCCAGCAGCCAGCCGAGGGAGACCGGGGAGCTGTTTTTT.

The CDR3 loop reads CASSGLAGASGANVLTF. The DNA for the CDR3 is TGTGCCAGCAGCGGACTAGCGGGGGCTTCTGGGGCCAACGTCCTGACTTTC. The V call is TRBV9, the J call TRBJ2-6, with 12 bases aligning to TRBD2. Germline assignment: CDR1 SGDLS and CDR2 YYNGEE. There are 17 residues in the CDR3. Trimming at V came to 3 bases and at J to 1 base, leaving 2 bases not matched to a gene.

J is TRBJ1-1 and V is TRBV29-1; D unresolved. This CDR3 has 12 amino acids. Trimming removed 3 bases from V and 5 bases from J, with 10 bases in between. The germline CDR1 and CDR2 sequences are SQVTM and ANQGSEA. The CDR3 region has the DNA TGCAGCGTTGAGTCTGGCGGAACTGAAGCTTTCTTT. It codes for CSVESGGTEAFF.

The chain uses TRBV7-2 and TRBJ2-7; D might be TRBD2 (5 bases). In germline, CDR1 is SGHTA, CDR2 FQGNSA. V was clipped by 7 bases and J by 1 base, with 11 bases between them. The CDR3 spans 13 residues. DNA of the CDR3: TGTGCCAGCACCCAACGGGGTTCCTACGAGCAGTACTTC. It codes for CASTQRGSYEQYF.

This chain links TRBV9 with TRBJ2-1; possibly TRBD1 or TRBD2 for D (5 bases each). The V gene lost 4 bases and the J gene lost 14 bases, with 16 bases spanning the gap. Germline values: CDR1 SGDLS, CDR2 YYNGEE. The CDR3 loop spans 12 amino acids. This CDR3 is CASSPLDSGKFF. CDR3 DNA sequence: TGTGCCAGCAGCCCCCTGGACTCAGGGAAGTTCTTC.